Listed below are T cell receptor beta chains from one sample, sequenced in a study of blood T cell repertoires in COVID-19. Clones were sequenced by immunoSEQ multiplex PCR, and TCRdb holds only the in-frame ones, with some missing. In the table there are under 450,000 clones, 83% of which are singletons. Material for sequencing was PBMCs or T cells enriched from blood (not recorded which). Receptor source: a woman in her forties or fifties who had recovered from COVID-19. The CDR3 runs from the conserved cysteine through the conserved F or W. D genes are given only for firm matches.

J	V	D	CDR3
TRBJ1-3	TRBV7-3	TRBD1	CASSLDSPGQAGNTIYF
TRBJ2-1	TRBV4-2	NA	CASSPYRDSNNEQFF
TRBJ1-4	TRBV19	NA	CASARGAGIREKLFF
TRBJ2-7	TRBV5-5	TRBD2	CASSPTSGRSYEQYF
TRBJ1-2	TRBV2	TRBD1	CASSYTTGGDGYTF
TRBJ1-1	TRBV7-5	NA	CVRSPRGLVESEAFF
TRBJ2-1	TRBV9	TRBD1	CASSARAGTDYNEQFF
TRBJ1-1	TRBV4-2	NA	CASSQDQPGLNTEAFF
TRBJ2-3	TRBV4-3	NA	CASSQEGVTTDTQYF
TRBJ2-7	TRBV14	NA	CASSPSLSFSEQYF
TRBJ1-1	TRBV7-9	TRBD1	CASSQQGAMNTEAFF
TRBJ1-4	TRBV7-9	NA	CASSLPLNEKLFF
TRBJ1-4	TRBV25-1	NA	CASSEGFWGQSNEKLFF
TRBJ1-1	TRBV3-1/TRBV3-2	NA	CASSQTTRGGTEAFF
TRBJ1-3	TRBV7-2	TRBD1	CASSFTKNPGTGEGNTIYF
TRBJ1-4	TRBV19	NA	CASRPDWANEKLFF
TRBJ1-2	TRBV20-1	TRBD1	CSAPGTAGYTF
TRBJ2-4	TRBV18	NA	CASSPAAGAKNIQYF
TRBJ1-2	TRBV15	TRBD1	CATSQTGGGHYGYTF
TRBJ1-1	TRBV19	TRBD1	CASSTRQGVNTEAFF
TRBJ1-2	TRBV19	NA	CASREGNDYGYTF
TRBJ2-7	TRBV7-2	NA	CASRAGASYEQYF
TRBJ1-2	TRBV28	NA	CASSLSTVNYGYTF
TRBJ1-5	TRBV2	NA	CASSEFSGNQPQHF
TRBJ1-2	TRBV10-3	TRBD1	CAISDRGHNYGYTF
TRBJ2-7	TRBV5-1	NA	CASSLGGVSYEQYF
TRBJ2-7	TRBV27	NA	CASREGNFGEQYF
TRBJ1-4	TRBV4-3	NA	CASSQVISTEINEKLFF
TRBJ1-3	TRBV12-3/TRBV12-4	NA	CASRGVSGNTIYF
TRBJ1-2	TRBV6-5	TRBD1	CASSPPDRVGYTF
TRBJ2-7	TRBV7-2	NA	CASSFPGVHPYEQYF
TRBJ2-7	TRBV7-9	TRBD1	CASSARGQGAPGQYF
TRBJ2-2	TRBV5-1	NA	CASSLGARGTGELFF
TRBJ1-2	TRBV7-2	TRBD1	CASTLQGAYGYTF
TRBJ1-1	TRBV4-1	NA	CASSQEGGLNTEAFF
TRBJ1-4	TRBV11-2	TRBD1	CASSPPGTVMKKLFF
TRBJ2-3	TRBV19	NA	CASSMGSRTGDTQYF
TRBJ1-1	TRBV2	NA	CASSEVIRENTEAFF
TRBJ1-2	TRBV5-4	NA	CASSLVGGANYGYTF
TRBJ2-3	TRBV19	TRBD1	CASSPTGGLTDTQYF
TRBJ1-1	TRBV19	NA	CASSIRGTSEAFF
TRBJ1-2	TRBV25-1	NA	CASSEWGANYGYTF
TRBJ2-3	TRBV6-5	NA	CASSYSRVRSDTQYF
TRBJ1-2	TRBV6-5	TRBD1	CASRLFGQGAFGYTF
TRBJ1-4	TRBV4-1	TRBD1	CASSRPQLRAGGRTNEKLFF
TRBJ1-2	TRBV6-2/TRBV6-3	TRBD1	CASSEWDRSILNYGYTF
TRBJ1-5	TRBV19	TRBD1	CASSTPDRFNQPQHF
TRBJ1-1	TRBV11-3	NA	CASSLDSRAAEAFF
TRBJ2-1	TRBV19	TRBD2	CASKGTSGSFGGTNEQFF
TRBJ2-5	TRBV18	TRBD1	CASSPRLSGTGIEETQYF
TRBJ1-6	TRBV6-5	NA	CASSPSGHLNSPLHF
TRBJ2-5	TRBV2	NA	CASGETQYF
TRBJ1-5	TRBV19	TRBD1	CASSIWDRTFNQPQHF
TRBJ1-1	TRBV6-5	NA	CASSYARPTDEAFF